These 30 T cell receptor beta chains came from one sample sequenced in a study of T cell responses to AZD1222 COVID-19 vaccine. Assay used: immunoSEQ multiplex PCR; TCRdb lists only in-frame clones, some missing. The sample shows approximately 110,000 clones, approximately 88% of them seen only once. Material: peripheral blood, obtained 28 days after the second AZD1222 dose. These receptors were collected from an adult who received the AZD1222 COVID-19 vaccine.

The J gene is TRBJ2-3, the V gene TRBV6-5; D possibly matches TRBD1 or TRBD2 (5 bases each). The V gene lost 7 bases and the J gene lost 4 bases, with 18 bases spanning the gap. Germline CDR1 and CDR2: MNHEY and SVGAGI. This CDR3 comprises 15 residues. For the CDR3, the DNA is TGTGCCAGCACTCTCCGGGACCGCCGTGCAGATACGCAGTATTTT. Protein: CASTLRDRRADTQYF.

The V and J genes are TRBV10-2 and TRBJ2-5; D not certain. The ends were cut back, 2 bases at V and 7 bases at J, with 11 bases in the middle. CDR1 and CDR2 (germline): WSHSY, SAAADI. The CDR3 has 13 residues. The CDR3 loop reads CASSENMVGTQYF. CDR3 DNA sequence: TGCGCCAGCAGTGAGAATATGGTTGGGACCCAGTACTTC.

The rearrangement joins TRBV27 to TRBJ1-5, with D unclear. The V end lost 1 base, the J end lost 2 bases, and 6 bases lay between the germline ends. CDR3 size: 14 residues. CDR1 is MNHEY, CDR2 SMNVEV, per germline (reference sequence). CDR3 coding DNA: TGTGCCAGCAGTTTATTCCCAGGCAATCAGCCCCAGCATTTT. This translates into CASSLFPGNQPQHF.

This clone was recorded a few times. The rearrangement uses TRBV7-2 and TRBJ1-5; 8 nucleotides agree with TRBD1. The V segment lost 5 bases and the J segment 7 bases; nucleotides outside the gene matches: 7. In germline, CDR1 is SGHTA, CDR2 FQGNSA. The CDR3 spans 14 residues. CDR3 in amino acids: CASSIGDRSQPQHF. The CDR3 DNA reads as TGTGCCAGCAGCATAGGGGACAGGTCCCAGCCCCAGCATTTT.

This chain connects TRBV7-6 to TRBJ1-2; 11 positions agree with TRBD1. This CDR3 has 17 residues. Trimming cost V 4 bases and J 0 bases; bases outside gene matches: 7. Germline lookup yields CDR1 SGHVS and CDR2 FNYEAQ. The CDR3 bases are TGTGCCAGCAGCTCGCGGGACAGGGGGGAAACTAACTATGGCTACACCTTC. Amino acid sequence: CASSSRDRGETNYGYTF.

This rearrangement joins TRBV10-3 to TRBJ2-3; TRBD1 agrees at 8 bases. Germline V gives CDR1 ENHRY, CDR2 SYGVKD. This CDR3 comprises 16 residues. J lost 2 bases, V lost 10 bases, and 14 bases had no gene match. The CDR3 loop is CASTRSRQGFTDTQYF. The CDR3 DNA sequence: TGTGCCAGCACGCGGTCGAGACAGGGGTTCACAGATACGCAGTATTTT.

This clone was recorded once. The chain has TRBV3-1 (or the pseudogene TRBV3-2) and TRBJ1-6; a weak D match, TRBD1 (5 bases). V was trimmed by 1 base and J by 7 bases, leaving 8 bases between them. The CDR3 length is 14 residues. Germline loops: CDR1 LGHDT, CDR2 YNNKEL (reference sequence). The CDR3 DNA is TGTGCCAGCAGCCAAGCAGGGAACAATTCACCCCTCCACTTT. The encoded protein is CASSQAGNNSPLHF.

The chain recombines TRBV6-5 with TRBJ1-3; D is undetermined. Trimming cost V 7 bases and J 4 bases, with 11 bases left between them. CDR1 and CDR2 from the germline V gene are MNHEY and SVGAGI. CDR3 length: 13 amino acids. The CDR3 protein is CASTEVGGNTIYF. Here the CDR3 DNA reads TGTGCCAGCACCGAGGTCGGGGGAAACACCATATATTTT.

The V call is TRBV10-3, the J call TRBJ1-4; 7 bases agree with TRBD1. CDR3 length equals 14 residues. Germline CDR1 reads ENHRY; CDR2 reads SYGVKD. The V and J ends lost 3 bases and 8 bases, in that order; junction bases with no gene match: 6. CDR3: CAISEQTGREKLFF. The CDR3 nucleotides are TGTGCCATCAGTGAACAGACAGGGCGGGAAAAACTGTTTTTT.

This clone has just a few counts. J is TRBJ1-4 and V is TRBV18, with D maybe TRBD1 (5 bases). The germline V gene has CDR1 KGHSH and CDR2 LQKENI. Deletions cut 3 bases from V and 6 bases from J, with 14 bases between. The CDR3 totals 15 residues. In DNA, the CDR3 is TGTGCCAGCTCACCCCGTGGAGGGGCCGATGAAAAACTGTTTTTT. Amino acids: CASSPRGGADEKLFF.

This chain joins TRBV6-5 and TRBJ1-1, with unresolved D. CDR3 length: 15 amino acids. Germline V gene lookup returns CDR1 MNHEY and CDR2 SVGAGI. Trimming took off 6 bases at V and 5 bases at J, with 19 bases between the two ends. The CDR3 coding sequence is TGTGCCAGCAGCCGTAGTGGGGTCTTGAGTACTGAAGCTTTCTTT. Translated: CASSRSGVLSTEAFF.

The rearrangement links TRBV30 to TRBJ1-5; D is undetermined. Germline V lookup: CDR1 GTSNPN, CDR2 SVGIG (reference sequence). V lost 3 bases and J 1 base, leaving 4 bases between the germline ends. This CDR3 is 12 amino acids long. The CDR3: CAWRLSNQPQHF. CDR3 DNA: TGTGCCTGGAGGCTGAGCAATCAGCCCCAGCATTTT.

The rearrangement joins TRBV7-2 to TRBJ2-5, with D possibly TRBD2 on 5 matching bases. Germline V gene data show CDR1 as SGHTA and CDR2 as FQGNSA. CDR3 size: 14 residues. The V end was cut by 1 base, the J end by 4 bases, with 10 bases between. The CDR3, as DNA: TGTGCCAGCAGCTTAGTTCGGGGATCAGAGACCCAGTACTTC. Its translation is CASSLVRGSETQYF.

This chain uses TRBV2 with TRBJ2-3, with unresolved D. Germline V gene sequence: CDR1 SNHLY, CDR2 FYNNEI. Trimming cost V 3 bases and J 0 bases, with 7 bases left between them. This CDR3 has 14 amino acids. In DNA form, the CDR3 reads TGTGCCAGCAGTGAGGATTCTAGCACAGATACGCAGTATTTT. Translation: CASSEDSSTDTQYF. The variable domain in full, completed from reference TRBV2 and TRBJ2-3, reads EPEVTQTPSHQVTQMGQEVILRCVPISNHLYFYWYRQILGQKVEFLVSFYNNEISEKSEIFDDQFSVERPDGSNFTLKIRSTKLEDSAMYFCASSEDSSTDTQYFGPGTRLTVL.

The V call is TRBV4-3, the J call TRBJ1-1; perhaps TRBD1 as D (5 bases). V lost 0 bases to trimming and J lost 4 bases, with 9 bases between them. CDR3 length equals 14 residues. Germline CDR1 and CDR2: LGHNA and YSLEER. CDR3: CASSQDYQGTEAFF. In nucleotides, the CDR3 is TGCGCCAGCAGCCAAGATTATCAGGGCACTGAAGCTTTCTTT.

The chain has TRBV14 and TRBJ2-3; 8 bases fit TRBD2. Per the germline V gene, CDR1 is SGHDN and CDR2 is FVKESK. V was pared by 4 bases and J by 0 bases, with 6 bases of the junction left unmatched. The CDR3 loop spans 16 amino acids. CDR3 sequence reads: CASSPGGGLSTDTQYF. CDR3 sequence (DNA): TGTGCCAGCAGCCCCGGGGGGGGACTTAGCACAGATACGCAGTATTTT.

CDR3 DNA sequence: TGTGCCAGCAGTACCGGGACAGCAAATTCACCCCTCCACTTT. Its translation: CASSTGTANSPLHF. The chain recombines TRBV28 with TRBJ1-6, with 7 nucleotides matching TRBD1. The CDR3 length is 14 residues. The germline gives CDR1 MDHEN, CDR2 SYDVKM. The ends lost 5 bases at V and 7 bases at J; junction bases unmatched: 5.

This chain joins TRBV27 and TRBJ2-1; TRBD2 matches 7 bases. Per germline, CDR1 MNHEY and CDR2 SMNVEV (reference sequence). This CDR3 contains 20 residues. The trim removed 1 base at V and 0 bases at J, leaving 15 bases unmatched. CDR3 DNA sequence: TGTGCCAGCAGTTTATACGGCCGAGGAGGAGCGGGGCTCTCCTACAATGAGCAGTTCTTC. Encoded protein: CASSLYGRGGAGLSYNEQFF.

V is TRBV3-1 (or the pseudogene TRBV3-2) and J is TRBJ2-5, with D tentatively TRBD2 (5 bases). V lost 2 bases and J lost 4, with 11 bases in between. Germline values: CDR1 LGHDT, CDR2 YNNKEL (reference sequence). This CDR3 is built from 14 residues. The CDR3 region is CASSQRVAGETQYF. The CDR3 region has the DNA TGTGCCAGCAGCCAACGCGTCGCGGGAGAGACCCAGTACTTC.

The chain combines TRBV11-2 with TRBJ2-3; 7 bases fit TRBD1. CDR3 length equals 15 residues. V lost 5 bases, J lost 1 base, and 6 bases stayed unmatched. Germline CDR1 reads SGHAT; CDR2 reads FQNNGV. The CDR3 region is CASSPRQGGTDTQYF. CDR3 coding DNA: TGTGCCAGCAGCCCAAGACAGGGAGGCACAGATACGCAGTATTTT.

The V call is TRBV2, the J call TRBJ1-1; D is undetermined. V shed 7 bases and J shed 0 bases, with 15 bases lying between them. The CDR3 contains 15 residues. CDR1 SNHLY and CDR2 FYNNEI come from the germline V gene. The CDR3 DNA reads TGTGCCAGCACCCCCACGGAGGTGGTGAACACTGAAGCTTTCTTT. This sequence encodes CASTPTEVVNTEAFF.

The CDR3 region is CASSSQGAHEQFF. For the CDR3, the DNA is TGTGCCAGCTCGTCACAGGGGGCGCATGAGCAGTTCTTC. The chain couples TRBV18 to TRBJ2-1; 9 nucleotides align to TRBD1. The CDR3 extends over 13 amino acids. J gave up 8 bases and V 6 bases, and 5 bases lay outside the gene matches. The germline V gene has CDR1 KGHSH and CDR2 LQKENI.

V gene TRBV7-2 combines with J gene TRBJ1-4; unclear D gene. The CDR3 is 15 residues long. The V end lost 3 bases, the J end lost 2 bases, and 10 bases lay between the germline ends. Germline lookup yields CDR1 SGHTA and CDR2 FQGNSA. The CDR3 DNA follows: TGTGCCAGCAGCTTGTGGATCACTACTAATGAAAAACTGTTTTTT. It is translated as CASSLWITTNEKLFF.

The rearrangement joins TRBV6-1 to TRBJ2-5; D perhaps matches TRBD2 (5 bases). The V gene's germline CDR1 is MNHNS and CDR2 SASEGT. The germline V and J ends were trimmed by 2 bases and 4 bases, with 14 bases remaining between them. The length of the CDR3 is 15 residues. CDR3 nucleotide sequence: TGTGCCAGCAGTGAATGGGCCGCTAGCTCAGAGACCCAGTACTTC. This codes for CASSEWAASSETQYF.

This chain connects TRBV28 to TRBJ1-5; D is undetermined. The CDR3 spans 12 residues. From germline, CDR1 is MDHEN and CDR2 SYDVKM. Trimming removed 6 bases at V and 8 bases at J, with 11 bases between. The CDR3 here is CASSVGPEPQHF. The DNA of the CDR3 is TGTGCCAGCAGCGTTGGCCCAGAGCCCCAGCATTTT.

The genes are TRBV9 and TRBJ1-4, with D tentatively TRBD1 (6 bases). The CDR3 contains 14 residues. Deletions cut 0 bases from V and 10 bases from J, with 13 bases between. From germline, CDR1 is SGDLS and CDR2 YYNGEE. The CDR3 coding sequence is TGTGCCAGCAGCGTAGATGGGGGCGGAGGAAAACTGTTTTTT. Translating it yields CASSVDGGGGKLFF.

V is TRBV6-1 and J is TRBJ1-5, with 12 positions matching TRBD1. The junction had 5 bases not matched to a gene; V was cut back by 4 bases and J by 4 bases. CDR1 MNHNS and CDR2 SASEGT come from the germline V gene. This CDR3 comprises 16 residues. The CDR3 region has the DNA TGTGCCAGCAGTGTCGGGACAGGGGGCTCTAATCAGCCCCAGCATTTT. Translating gives CASSVGTGGSNQPQHF.

The chain uses TRBV6-5 and TRBJ1-2; perhaps TRBD1 as D (5 bases). The CDR3 runs 14 residues. Per germline, CDR1 MNHEY and CDR2 SVGAGI. V was shortened by 6 bases and J by 1 base, with 12 bases between the two germline ends. CDR3 region: CASRMTANNYGYTF. CDR3 coding DNA: TGTGCCAGCAGGATGACAGCCAATAACTATGGCTACACCTTC.

This rearrangement joins TRBV4-3 to TRBJ2-7; D might be TRBD1 (6 bases). CDR3 length: 18 amino acids. V dropped 0 bases and J dropped 7 bases, with 25 bases sitting between them. The germline V gene encodes CDR1 LGHNA and CDR2 YSLEER. DNA of the CDR3: TGCGCCAGCAGCCAAGATTTCCAAGCCGGCAGGGGCCCAGGTGAGCAGTACTTC. This gives the protein CASSQDFQAGRGPGEQYF.

This sequence joins TRBV14 and TRBJ1-2; no definite D call. The CDR3 spans 14 residues. Germline assignment: CDR1 SGHDN and CDR2 FVKESK. V lost 0 bases and J lost 8, with 13 bases in between. CDR3 protein: CASSQDPPLDGYTF. CDR3 sequence (DNA): TGTGCCAGCAGCCAAGATCCCCCCCTGGACGGCTACACCTTC.